The 19 T cell receptor beta chains given below trace back to one sample, sequenced in a study of lymphopenia after photon versus proton radiotherapy. The data were produced by immunoSEQ multiplex PCR, yet TCRdb's version contains in-frame clones alone and is incomplete. The data contain about 40,000 clones, approximately 86% of them singletons. The sequences come from peripheral blood, collected from a patient treated with proton-based radiotherapy. These TCRs come from a woman between 65 and 79 years old with pancreatic cancer. Some clones in this sample may be carry-over from other donors' samples.

The genes are TRBV11-3 and TRBJ2-5, with 11 bases fitting TRBD2. V trimming: 3 bases; J trimming: 2 bases; junction bases outside the gene matches: 11. Looked up from germline, CDR1 is SGHNT and CDR2 is YENEEA. The CDR3 runs to 18 residues. CDR3 loop: CASSLGTGTSGVQETQYF. The CDR3 nucleotides are TGTGCCAGCAGCTTGGGGACCGGGACTAGCGGAGTTCAAGAGACCCAGTACTTC.

The V gene is TRBV11-1, the J gene TRBJ2-7, with 10 bases fitting TRBD2. Germline trimming cut 4 bases from V and 4 bases from J; bases unmatched to any gene: 4. Germline CDR1 SGHAT, CDR2 FQDESV (reference sequence). The CDR3 extends over 14 amino acids. CDR3 bases: TGTGCCAGCAGCTCTAGCGGGAGTAGGTACGAGCAGTACTTC. Its protein is CASSSSGSRYEQYF.

This clone was recorded a few times. Distinct nucleotide sequences in the sample also encode this CDR3. The J gene is TRBJ1-5, the V gene TRBV30; possibly TRBD1 for D (6 bases). The CDR3 is 13 residues long. Deletions cut 3 bases from V and 5 bases from J, with 11 bases between. Germline V gene data show CDR1 as GTSNPN and CDR2 as SVGIG (reference sequence). The DNA for the CDR3 is TGTGCCTGGAGCGGGGGGGGCCATCAGCCCCAGCATTTT. Translating gives CAWSGGGHQPQHF.

The rearrangement links TRBV2 to TRBJ2-5, with 9 bases that match TRBD1. This CDR3 has 16 amino acids. Germline-derived CDR1 and CDR2 are SNHLY and FYNNEI. The junction had 8 bases not matched to a gene; V was cut back by 3 bases and J by 3 bases. CDR3 loop: CASSDPRQGDEETQYF. Written as DNA, the CDR3 is TGTGCCAGCAGTGACCCAAGACAGGGGGATGAAGAGACCCAGTACTTC.

This clone was observed a handful of times. The CDR3 region is CASSSTEGEKLFF. DNA for the CDR3: TGTGCCAGCAGCTCGACTGAGGGTGAAAAACTGTTTTTT. This chain joins TRBV7-9 and TRBJ1-4, with unresolved D. Trimming took off 4 bases at V and 7 bases at J, with 10 bases between the two ends. Germline lookup yields CDR1 SEHNR and CDR2 FQNEAQ (reference sequence). This CDR3 has 13 residues. Full variable domain (remainder filled in from reference TRBV7-9 and TRBJ1-4): DTGVSQNPRHKITKRGQNVTFRCDPISEHNRLYWYRQTLGQGPEFLTYFQNEAQLEKSRLLSDRFSAERPKGSFSTLEIQRTEQGDSAMYLCASSSTEGEKLFFGSGTQLSVL.

The V and J genes are TRBV19 and TRBJ2-1; TRBD2 matches 10 bases. The V gene's germline CDR1 is LNHDA and CDR2 SQIVND (reference sequence). V was clipped by 7 bases and J by 3 bases; unmatched bases: 6. The CDR3 is 15 amino acids. The CDR3 spells CASTTLAGVYNEQFF. DNA of the CDR3: TGTGCCAGTACCACCCTAGCGGGAGTCTACAATGAGCAGTTCTTC.

The rearrangement joins TRBV28 to TRBJ2-3, with TRBD1 matching 9 bases. Germline V lookup: CDR1 MDHEN, CDR2 SYDVKM. This CDR3 comprises 15 residues. V trimming: 4 bases; J trimming: 3 bases; junction bases outside the gene matches: 5. CDR3 amino acids: CASSSFGQGTDTQYF. In DNA form, the CDR3 reads TGTGCCAGCAGTTCCTTTGGACAGGGGACAGATACGCAGTATTTT.

CDR3 in amino acids: CASSEDGTVRDTQYF. As DNA, the CDR3 is TGTGCCAGCAGTGAAGATGGGACAGTAAGAGATACGCAGTATTTT. This sequence joins TRBV6-1 and TRBJ2-3; TRBD1 matches 7 bases. The CDR3 covers 15 residues. V was pared by 1 base and J by 5 bases, with 6 bases of the junction left unmatched. The V gene's germline CDR1 is MNHNS and CDR2 SASEGT.

This chain uses TRBV28 with TRBJ1-1, with a tentative D call TRBD1 (6 bases). Germline lookup yields CDR1 MDHEN and CDR2 SYDVKM. The CDR3 has 15 residues. Deletions cut 5 bases from V and 5 bases from J, with 18 bases between. CDR3 nucleotides: TGTGCCAGCAGTAGGCCCACGGGGGCCGGAACTGAAGCTTTCTTT. The encoded protein is CASSRPTGAGTEAFF.

The J gene is TRBJ2-3, the V gene TRBV7-2, with 7 bases aligning to TRBD2. CDR1 SGHTA and CDR2 FQGNSA come from the germline V gene. CDR3 length: 14 residues. V lost 7 bases to trimming and J lost 4 bases; unmatched junction nucleotides: 8. CDR3 coding DNA: TGTGCCAGCACCGAGACTAGCTCCTCAGATACGCAGTATTTT. This translates into CASTETSSSDTQYF.

The gene calls are TRBV9 and TRBJ2-5, with 8 bases identical to TRBD2. The germline CDR1 and CDR2 sequences are SGDLS and YYNGEE. This CDR3 region has 17 residues. V dropped 0 bases and J dropped 5; count of bases not matched to a gene: 12. The CDR3 region has the DNA TGTGCCAGCAGCGTAGCTCCGGGAGGGAGAGGTCAGGAGACCCAGTACTTC. Encoded protein: CASSVAPGGRGQETQYF. The full variable domain, completed using reference TRBV9 and TRBJ2-5, is DSGVTQTPKHLITATGQRVTLRCSPRSGDLSVYWYQQSLDQGLQFLIQYYNGEERAKGNILERFSAQQFPDLHSELNLSSLELGDSALYFCASSVAPGGRGQETQYFGPGTRLLVL.

The V gene is TRBV5-1, the J gene TRBJ2-1; 10 bases are shared with TRBD2. CDR3 length equals 16 residues. V was pared by 4 bases and J by 7 bases, with 11 bases of the junction left unmatched. CDR1 and CDR2 from the germline V gene are SGHRS and YFSETQ. The DNA of the CDR3 is TGCGCCAGCAGCCCATTACCTAGCGGGAGAGCAAATGAGCAGTTCTTC. Protein: CASSPLPSGRANEQFF.

The CDR3 DNA reads TGTGCCAGCAAGCCCCTCCGGGAGGGATACGAGCAGTACTTC. As protein: CASKPLREGYEQYF. V and J are TRBV27 and TRBJ2-7; 8 bases match TRBD2. V trimming: 7 bases; J trimming: 4 bases; junction bases outside the gene matches: 9. Germline CDR1 is MNHEY and CDR2 is SMNVEV (reference sequence). CDR3 length: 14 residues.

The chain couples TRBV11-2 to TRBJ2-3; 13 positions match TRBD2. V was pared by 1 base and J by 2 bases, with 3 bases of the junction left unmatched. This CDR3 region has 17 residues. CDR1 and CDR2 (germline): SGHAT, FQNNGV. The CDR3 DNA sequence: TGTGCCAGCAGCTTAGTGGGACTAGCGGGACCCACAGATACGCAGTATTTT. Protein: CASSLVGLAGPTDTQYF.

This chain uses TRBV11-2 with TRBJ1-2; a possible D gene is TRBD1 (5 bases). Looked up from germline, CDR1 is SGHAT and CDR2 is FQNNGV. This CDR3 contains 14 residues. V lost 1 base and J lost 2, with 8 bases in between. The CDR3 region is CASSLAGGNYGYTF. DNA for the CDR3: TGTGCCAGCAGCTTAGCGGGGGGGAACTATGGCTACACCTTC. The whole variable domain, remainder taken from reference TRBV11-2 and TRBJ1-2, is EAGVAQSPRYKIIEKRQSVAFWCNPISGHATLYWYQQILGQGPKLLIQFQNNGVVDDSQLPKDRFSAERLKGVDSTLKIQPAKLEDSAVYLCASSLAGGNYGYTFGSGTRLTVV.

In this sample, this clone turned up a few times. The chain employs TRBV2 and TRBJ1-2; the D is unclear. From germline, CDR1 is SNHLY and CDR2 FYNNEI. The CDR3 contains 11 residues. The V gene lost 8 bases and the J gene lost 3 bases, with 7 bases spanning the gap. CDR3 in DNA: TGTGCCAGCTCCGAGTACTATGGCTACACCTTC. This encodes CASSEYYGYTF.

The chain couples TRBV12-2 to TRBJ1-1; the table's D call of TRBD1 was not tested on the DNA. TRBV12-2 is deemed a pseudogene. This CDR3 has 17 amino acids. In DNA, the CDR3 is TGTGCAAAAAACCCCGAGGCAGGGGTGGCATGGAACACTGAAGCTTTCTTT. Protein sequence: CAKNPEAGVAWNTEAFF.

The gene calls are TRBV28 and TRBJ2-7; 9 nucleotides line up with TRBD1. CDR3 length: 18 amino acids. The germline V gene has CDR1 MDHEN and CDR2 SYDVKM. J was trimmed by 3 bases and V by 2 bases; bases with no gene match: 14. CDR3 protein: CASSLLGQGKRYSYEQYF. The CDR3 DNA reads as TGTGCCAGCAGTTTACTAGGACAGGGGAAGCGGTACAGCTACGAGCAGTACTTC.

This chain uses TRBV4-1 with TRBJ2-2; 10 bases align to TRBD2. Trimming at V came to 4 bases and at J to 4 bases, leaving 6 bases not matched to a gene. This CDR3 is built from 16 residues. Per germline, CDR1 MGHRA and CDR2 YSYEKL. The CDR3 sequence is CASSPSWTSGTGELFF. The CDR3 region has the DNA TGCGCCAGCAGCCCGTCCTGGACTAGCGGCACCGGGGAGCTGTTTTTT.